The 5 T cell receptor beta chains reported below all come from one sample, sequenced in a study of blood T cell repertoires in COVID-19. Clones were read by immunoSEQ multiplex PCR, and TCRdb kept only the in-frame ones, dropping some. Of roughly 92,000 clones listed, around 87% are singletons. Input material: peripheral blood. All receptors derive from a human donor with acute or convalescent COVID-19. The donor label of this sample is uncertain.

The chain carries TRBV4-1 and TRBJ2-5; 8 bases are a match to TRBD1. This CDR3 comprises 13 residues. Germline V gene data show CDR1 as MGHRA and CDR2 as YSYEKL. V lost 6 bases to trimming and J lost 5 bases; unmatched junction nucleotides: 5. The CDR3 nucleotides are TGCGCCAGCAGACAACAGGGGGTGGAGACCCAGTACTTC. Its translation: CASRQQGVETQYF.

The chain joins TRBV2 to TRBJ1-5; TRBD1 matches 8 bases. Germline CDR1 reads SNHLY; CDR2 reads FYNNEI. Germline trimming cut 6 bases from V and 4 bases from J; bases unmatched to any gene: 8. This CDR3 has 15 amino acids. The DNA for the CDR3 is TGTGCCAGCAGCGGGACAGGTGCGACTAATCAGCCCCAGCATTTT. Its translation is CASSGTGATNQPQHF.

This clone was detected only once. This CDR3 reads CASSSGVGNQPQHF. The CDR3 DNA sequence: TGTGCCAGCAGTTCAGGGGTCGGCAATCAGCCCCAGCATTTT. The V call is TRBV28, the J call TRBJ1-5, with D perhaps matching TRBD1 (6 bases). CDR3 length: 14 amino acids. Germline V gene lookup returns CDR1 MDHEN and CDR2 SYDVKM. V lost 4 bases and J 2 bases, leaving 9 bases between the germline ends.

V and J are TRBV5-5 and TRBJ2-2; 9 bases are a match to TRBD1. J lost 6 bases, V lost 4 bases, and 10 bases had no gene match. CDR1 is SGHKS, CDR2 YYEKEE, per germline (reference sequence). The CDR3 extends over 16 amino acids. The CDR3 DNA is TGTGCCAGCAGCCCCGGGACAGGGCGGCGTTCCGGGGAGCTGTTTTTT. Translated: CASSPGTGRRSGELFF.

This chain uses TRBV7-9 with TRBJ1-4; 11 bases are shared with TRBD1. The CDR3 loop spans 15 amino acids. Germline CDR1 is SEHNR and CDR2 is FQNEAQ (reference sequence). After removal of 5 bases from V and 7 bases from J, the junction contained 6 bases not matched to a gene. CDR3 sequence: CASSRGQGALEKLFF. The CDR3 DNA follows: TGTGCCAGCAGCCGTGGACAGGGGGCTCTTGAAAAACTGTTTTTT.